The next 23 T cell receptor beta chains were all read from a single sample in a study of follicular helper T cells after annual influenza vaccination. Sequencing was performed with immunoSEQ multiplex PCR; in TCRdb, only in-frame clones are kept and a portion is missing. The sample records 2,000 to 2,500 clones, more than 75% being singletons. The sample's time point: 2015-2016 season, 7 days after influenza vaccination. The starting material was CXCR5+ CD38- circulating T follicular helper cells from blood, obtained 7 days after influenza vaccination. The subset: circulating Tfh, non-naive CD4+CXCR5+PD-1+ (ICOS+CD38+ or ICOS-CD38-). These receptors were obtained from an adult who received the influenza vaccine.

This chain links TRBV19 with TRBJ1-5, with D unclear. Between the trimmed V and J ends, which lost 3 bases and 7 bases, there was a span of 7 bases. Germline CDR1 and CDR2: LNHDA and SQIVND (reference sequence). The CDR3 totals 12 residues. CDR3 protein: CASSMREQPQHF. The CDR3 coding sequence is TGTGCCAGTAGTATGAGGGAACAGCCCCAGCATTTT.

The genes are TRBV7-2 and TRBJ1-2, with 7 nucleotides matching TRBD1. The CDR3 loop spans 14 amino acids. J was trimmed by 2 bases and V by 5 bases; bases with no gene match: 5. Germline CDR1 and CDR2: SGHTA and FQGNSA. CDR3 loop: CASSRWGQNYGYTF. The CDR3 DNA is TGTGCCAGCAGCCGATGGGGACAGAACTATGGCTACACCTTC.

The V call is TRBV7-7, the J call TRBJ2-7; no firm D call. This CDR3 has 15 amino acids. The germline CDR1 and CDR2 sequences are SSHAT and FNYEAQ (reference sequence). This CDR3 is CASSPRRLGFHEQYV. In DNA form, the CDR3 reads TGTGCTAGCAGCCCACGACGCCTAGGCTTCCACGAGCAGTACGTC.

The rearrangement joins TRBV5-4 to TRBJ2-6; D may correspond to TRBD1 or TRBD2 (7 bases each). This CDR3 comprises 17 residues. Germline assignment: CDR1 SGHNT and CDR2 YYREEE (reference sequence). Trimming stripped 3 bases from V and 4 bases from J, with 17 bases between. The CDR3 DNA sequence: TGTGCCAGCAGCTCCGGGGAGGGGGCGAACGGGGCCAACGTCCTGACTTTC. Translation: CASSSGEGANGANVLTF.

Here the CDR3 reads CASSRVVGGGSPLHF. The CDR3 coding sequence is TGTGCCAGCAGCCGGGTAGTCGGGGGTGGGTCACCCCTCCACTTT. V is TRBV11-2 and J is TRBJ1-6; D is perhaps TRBD1 (5 bases). Trimming removed 5 bases at V and 10 bases at J, with 18 bases between. The CDR3 loop spans 15 amino acids. CDR1 and CDR2 (germline): SGHAT, FQNNGV. Looking up the rest from reference TRBV11-2 and TRBJ1-6 gives the full variable domain: EAGVAQSPRYKIIEKRQSVAFWCNPISGHATLYWYQQILGQGPKLLIQFQNNGVVDDSQLPKDRFSAERLKGVDSTLKIQPAKLEDSAVYLCASSRVVGGGSPLHFGNGTRLTVT.

The genes are TRBV19 and TRBJ1-1; D remains ambiguous. Germline CDR1 is LNHDA and CDR2 is SQIVND (reference sequence). CDR3 length: 16 residues. The V end was cut by 5 bases, the J end by 5 bases, with 21 bases between. The CDR3 nucleotides read TGTGCCAGTAGTCCAAACCCCATATCCAGGCGGACTGAAGCTTTCTTT. Its translation: CASSPNPISRRTEAFF.

The V call is TRBV7-9, the J call TRBJ2-3, with D tentatively TRBD2 (6 bases). CDR3 length equals 14 residues. Germline CDR1 is SEHNR and CDR2 is FQNEAQ (reference sequence). The ends were cut back, 1 base at V and 2 bases at J, with 7 bases in the middle. CDR3 in amino acids: CASSLGDSTDTQYF. The CDR3 DNA reads TGTGCCAGCAGCTTAGGGGACTCCACAGATACGCAGTATTTT.

The chain has TRBV5-4 and TRBJ2-1; D may match TRBD1 or TRBD2 (6 bases each). Trimming stripped 7 bases from V and 2 bases from J, with 16 bases between. The CDR3 covers 15 residues. The V gene's germline CDR1 is SGHNT and CDR2 YYREEE (reference sequence). The CDR3 is CASRRDGGPYNEQFF. CDR3 sequence (DNA): TGTGCCAGCCGGCGGGATGGGGGCCCCTACAATGAGCAGTTCTTC.

The gene calls are TRBV10-3 and TRBJ1-2; 11 bases are a match to TRBD1. There are 15 residues in the CDR3. CDR1 ENHRY and CDR2 SYGVKD come from the germline V gene. The V gene end was trimmed by 4 bases and the J gene end by 5 bases; junction bases not matched to a gene: 6. CDR3 amino acids: CAISAGTGGRYGYTF. CDR3 DNA sequence: TGTGCCATCAGTGCCGGGACAGGGGGTAGATATGGCTACACCTTC.

V usage is TRBV2 and J usage is TRBJ2-3, with TRBD2 identical over 8 bases. V lost 3 bases to trimming and J lost 0 bases; unmatched junction nucleotides: 11. The CDR3 covers 18 residues. In germline, CDR1 is SNHLY, CDR2 FYNNEI. The CDR3 sequence is CASSETQRESRSTDTQYF. CDR3 DNA: TGTGCCAGCAGTGAGACCCAGCGGGAGAGCCGGAGCACAGATACGCAGTATTTT.

The chain employs TRBV21-1 and TRBJ2-2; the table gives TRBD1 as D, unverified against the DNA. TRBV21-1 is flagged as a pseudogene. The CDR3 sequence is 19 residues long. CDR3 nucleotide sequence: TGTGCCAGCACCATGCCCCGACAGGGCCGAGGGGAGAACACCGGGGAGCTGTTTTTT. It translates to CASTMPRQGRGENTGELFF.

This clone was picked up one time. The V and J genes are TRBV11-3 and TRBJ2-3, with 10 bases fitting TRBD2. CDR3 length equals 15 residues. The J segment lost 1 base and the V segment lost 5 bases, leaving 3 bases of the junction unmatched. Germline V gene sequence: CDR1 SGHNT, CDR2 YENEEA. CDR3 residues: CASSLLAGGTDTQYF. CDR3 sequence (DNA): TGTGCCAGCAGCCTTCTAGCGGGAGGCACAGATACGCAGTATTTT.

Here the CDR3 DNA reads TGTGCCAGCAGCTCTAACCTAGGGTGGGATACGCAGTATTTT. This sequence encodes CASSSNLGWDTQYF. The chain combines TRBV7-8 with TRBJ2-3; the D is unclear. Germline V gives CDR1 SGHVS, CDR2 FQNEAQ. This CDR3 spans 14 amino acids. Trimming cost V 4 bases and J 6 bases, with 14 bases left between them.

This chain connects TRBV7-3 to TRBJ2-5; D is ambiguous. The germline CDR1 and CDR2 sequences are SGHTA and FQGTGA. Trimming left V 1 base short and J 5 bases short, with 8 bases between. The CDR3 is 13 residues long. This CDR3 is CASSLRGGETQYF. The CDR3 nucleotides are TGTGCCAGCAGCTTAAGGGGTGGGGAGACCCAGTACTTC.

DNA of the CDR3: TGTGCCAGCAGCCCACAAGCGGGGGGGCGGAATGAGCAGTTCTTC. Its protein is CASSPQAGGRNEQFF. The gene calls are TRBV5-4 and TRBJ2-1, with TRBD2 matching 10 bases. This CDR3 has 15 amino acids. Germline assignment: CDR1 SGHNT and CDR2 YYREEE (reference sequence). J lost 7 bases, V lost 4 bases, and 8 bases had no gene match.

The chain links TRBV27 to TRBJ2-1; D unclear. Germline CDR1 MNHEY, CDR2 SMNVEV (reference sequence). The CDR3 contains 13 residues. The ends were cut back, 9 bases at V and 4 bases at J, with 13 bases in the middle. CDR3 residues: CASRKTSYNEQFF. The CDR3 coding sequence is TGTGCCAGTAGAAAGACAAGTTACAATGAGCAGTTCTTC.

This clone was picked up one time. The V call is TRBV11-3, the J call TRBJ2-3; 8 nucleotides agree with TRBD2. The J segment lost 0 bases and the V segment lost 2 bases, leaving 4 bases of the junction unmatched. The CDR3 extends over 16 amino acids. The germline CDR1 and CDR2 sequences are SGHNT and YENEEA. Here the CDR3 reads CASSLLSGKSTDTQYF. The DNA of the CDR3 is TGTGCCAGCAGCTTACTTAGCGGGAAGAGCACAGATACGCAGTATTTT.

This CDR3 is CASSFGLAGSTDTQYF. CDR3 DNA sequence: TGTGCCAGCAGCTTTGGACTAGCGGGAAGCACAGATACGCAGTATTTT. The chain combines TRBV11-3 with TRBJ2-3; 12 bases are shared with TRBD2. With 3 bases clipped from V and 0 bases from J, the junction kept 1 base outside the gene matches. Per germline, CDR1 SGHNT and CDR2 YENEEA. This CDR3 region has 16 residues.

This chain uses TRBV29-1 with TRBJ1-2; the D gene is possibly TRBD1 (5 bases). The V end lost 7 bases, the J end lost 2 bases, and 11 bases lay between the germline ends. Germline CDR1 and CDR2: SQVTM and ANQGSEA. This CDR3 has 12 amino acids. This chain's CDR3 is CSAGRGNYGYTF. CDR3 sequence (DNA): TGCAGCGCCGGTCGGGGGAACTATGGCTACACCTTC.

This chain connects TRBV7-2 to TRBJ2-7; D unclear. The germline gives CDR1 SGHTA, CDR2 FQGNSA. The CDR3 contains 11 residues. V dropped 4 bases and J dropped 7 bases, with 8 bases sitting between them. The CDR3 sequence is CASSSTREQYF. The CDR3 nucleotides are TGTGCCAGCAGCTCAACCAGGGAGCAGTACTTC.

The V and J genes are TRBV5-6 and TRBJ2-7; D gene ambiguous. V gave up 2 bases and J gave up 1 base, with 13 bases separating them. Germline CDR1 is SGHDT and CDR2 is YYEEEE. The CDR3 totals 15 residues. CDR3 coding DNA: TGTGCCAGCAGCTTCAGTCCGCAGGAATCCTACGAGCAGTACTTC. It specifies CASSFSPQESYEQYF.

J is TRBJ1-5 and V is TRBV28; tentatively, D is TRBD1 (5 bases). V was clipped by 3 bases and J by 6 bases, with 12 bases between them. The CDR3 runs to 14 residues. Germline values: CDR1 MDHEN, CDR2 SYDVKM. The CDR3 reads CASSLGRGFQPQHF. The CDR3 DNA reads as TGTGCCAGCAGTTTGGGACGGGGTTTTCAGCCCCAGCATTTT.

This chain uses TRBV7-8 with TRBJ2-5, with D hard to call. Deletions cut 2 bases from V and 3 bases from J, with 10 bases between. CDR1 is SGHVS, CDR2 FQNEAQ, per germline. The CDR3 is made up of 14 amino acids. CDR3: CASSLSWGKETQYF. DNA for the CDR3: TGTGCCAGCAGCTTATCATGGGGAAAAGAGACCCAGTACTTC. The full variable domain, its missing parts supplied by reference TRBV7-8 and TRBJ2-5, is GAGVSQSPRYKVAKRGQDVALRCDPISGHVSLFWYQQALGQGPEFLTYFQNEAQLDKSGLPSDRFFAERPEGSVSTLKIQRTQQEDSAVYLCASSLSWGKETQYFGPGTRLLVL.